The 17 T cell receptor beta chains in this list originate from one sample, sequenced in a study of blood T cell repertoires in COVID-19. Some clones are missing from TCRdb's copy, which holds only in-frame ones; the method was immunoSEQ multiplex PCR. This table holds around 320,000 clones, about nine tenths found once. The specimen was peripheral blood. The receptors come from a woman aged 25 to 39 with COVID-19, enrolled during active disease.

The chain has TRBV5-1 and TRBJ1-1; D may be TRBD1 (6 bases). The CDR3 contains 14 residues. Germline CDR1 reads SGHRS; CDR2 reads YFSETQ. Trimming stripped 4 bases from V and 0 bases from J, with 10 bases between. The CDR3 DNA sequence: TGCGCCAGCAGCCCCGACAGGATGAACACTGAAGCTTTCTTT. It specifies CASSPDRMNTEAFF.

The chain uses TRBV19 and TRBJ2-6; the D gene is possibly TRBD2 (6 bases). This CDR3 region has 17 residues. The V gene's germline CDR1 is LNHDA and CDR2 SQIVND (reference sequence). V lost 3 bases, J lost 0 bases, and 12 bases lay in between. Here the CDR3 reads CASSIAGPTSGANVLTF. The CDR3 nucleotides are TGTGCCAGTAGTATTGCGGGACCGACCTCTGGGGCCAACGTCCTGACTTTC.

The CDR3, as DNA: TGTGCCAGCAGCTTAGGGACAGGGAACTCTGGAAACACCATATATTTT. Amino acid sequence: CASSLGTGNSGNTIYF. V is TRBV7-6 and J is TRBJ1-3; 8 bases align to TRBD1. This CDR3 spans 16 amino acids. CDR1 is SGHVS, CDR2 FNYEAQ, per germline. V dropped 1 base and J dropped 0; count of bases not matched to a gene: 2.

The chain recombines TRBV5-5 with TRBJ1-2; TRBD1 aligns across 7 bases. J lost 0 bases, V lost 4 bases, and 9 bases had no gene match. Germline CDR1 reads SGHKS; CDR2 reads YYEKEE (reference sequence). This CDR3 has 16 amino acids. The CDR3 loop reads CASSPKYRGANYGYTF. CDR3 in DNA: TGTGCCAGCAGCCCGAAGTACAGGGGAGCTAACTATGGCTACACCTTC. Variable domain in full (rest from reference TRBV5-5 and TRBJ1-2): DAGVTQSPTHLIKTRGQQVTLRCSPISGHKSVSWYQQVLGQGPQFIFQYYEKEERGRGNFPDRFSARQFPNYSSELNVNALLLGDSALYLCASSPKYRGANYGYTFGSGTRLTVV.

The chain couples TRBV6-2 or TRBV6-3 to TRBJ2-7; no clear D gene. Trimming left V 4 bases short and J 3 bases short, with 7 bases between. CDR1 is MNHEY, CDR2 SVGEGT, per germline. The CDR3 sequence is 12 residues long. CDR3 residues: CASSSNSYEQYF. In DNA, the CDR3 is TGTGCCAGCAGTTCCAATAGCTACGAGCAGTACTTC.

In this sample, this clone turned up a few times. This sequence joins TRBV11-2 and TRBJ1-2, with 9 bases matching TRBD1. The CDR3 has 13 residues. V lost 1 base to trimming and J lost 6 bases; unmatched junction nucleotides: 0. From germline, CDR1 is SGHAT and CDR2 FQNNGV. The CDR3 is CASSLGTGDGYTF. CDR3 nucleotides: TGTGCCAGCAGCTTAGGGACAGGGGATGGCTACACCTTC.

The chain couples TRBV3-1 (or the pseudogene TRBV3-2) to TRBJ1-4; TRBD1 matches at 9 bases. CDR1 is LGHDT, CDR2 YNNKEL, per germline (reference sequence). The CDR3 totals 15 residues. J gave up 3 bases and V 5 bases, and 4 bases lay outside the gene matches. CDR3 nucleotides: TGTGCCAGCAGCATACGGACAGGGGCTAATGAAAAACTGTTTTTT. It yields the protein CASSIRTGANEKLFF.

The V and J genes are TRBV9 and TRBJ1-2, with 9 bases matching TRBD1. The V gene's germline CDR1 is SGDLS and CDR2 YYNGEE. J was trimmed by 0 bases and V by 7 bases; bases with no gene match: 7. CDR3 length: 15 amino acids. CDR3 nucleotide sequence: TGTGCCAGCTCTACAGGGGGCAGATCTAACTATGGCTACACCTTC. Its translation: CASSTGGRSNYGYTF. Full variable domain (missing parts from reference TRBV9 and TRBJ1-2): DSGVTQTPKHLITATGQRVTLRCSPRSGDLSVYWYQQSLDQGLQFLIQYYNGEERAKGNILERFSAQQFPDLHSELNLSSLELGDSALYFCASSTGGRSNYGYTFGSGTRLTVV.

The gene calls are TRBV6-4 and TRBJ1-1; 7 bases line up with TRBD1. From germline, CDR1 is MRHNA and CDR2 SNTAGT. V was clipped by 0 bases and J by 5 bases; unmatched bases: 15. CDR3 length: 18 amino acids. The CDR3 nucleotides are TGTGCCAGCAGTGACTCAAACGGGGTCGGGAGGGGGCGAACTGAAGCTTTCTTT. This codes for CASSDSNGVGRGRTEAFF.

The chain has TRBV6-6 and TRBJ1-5; D ambiguous. The CDR3 is 14 residues long. CDR1 MNHNY and CDR2 SVGAGI come from the germline V gene (reference sequence). The V end lost 2 bases, the J end lost 3 bases, and 8 bases lay between the germline ends. CDR3 amino acids: CASSYGMANQPQHF. As DNA, the CDR3 is TGTGCCAGCAGTTACGGTATGGCCAATCAGCCCCAGCATTTT.

The rearrangement joins TRBV27 to TRBJ1-4; tentative D call: TRBD1 (6 bases). The V end was cut by 3 bases, the J end by 3 bases, with 11 bases between. The germline V gene encodes CDR1 MNHEY and CDR2 SMNVEV (reference sequence). CDR3 length: 15 amino acids. The DNA of the CDR3 is TGTGCCAGCAGTTTCTTCAGGGGATCTAATGAAAAACTGTTTTTT. Translated, it gives CASSFFRGSNEKLFF.

This clone has a count of ten or more. V is TRBV7-2 and J is TRBJ2-7; D is unresolved. Germline CDR1 SGHTA, CDR2 FQGNSA. The CDR3 runs to 12 residues. V lost 3 bases to trimming and J lost 1 base, with 4 bases between them. DNA of the CDR3: TGTGCCAGCAGCTTCCTTTCCTACGAGCAGTACTTC. This sequence encodes CASSFLSYEQYF.

This chain connects TRBV27 to TRBJ1-1, with 7 bases fitting TRBD1. Trimming took 3 bases from V and 4 from J; bases not matched to a gene: 5. There are 14 residues in the CDR3. Germline assignment: CDR1 MNHEY and CDR2 SMNVEV (reference sequence). CDR3 sequence: CASSFRQGGTEAFF. In DNA form, the CDR3 reads TGTGCCAGCAGTTTTCGACAGGGCGGCACTGAAGCTTTCTTT.

This sequence joins TRBV20-1 and TRBJ1-1; no firm D call. The CDR3 sequence is 14 residues long. With 3 bases removed from V and 0 bases from J, the gap between germline ends came to 11 bases. Per germline, CDR1 DFQATT and CDR2 SNEGSKA (reference sequence). The CDR3 loop is CSASGGSLNTEAFF. The CDR3 region has the DNA TGCAGTGCTAGTGGCGGGTCTTTGAACACTGAAGCTTTCTTT.

V gene TRBV5-4 combines with J gene TRBJ2-1; 9 nucleotides line up with TRBD2. Germline V gives CDR1 SGHNT, CDR2 YYREEE (reference sequence). Trimming cost V 4 bases and J 0 bases; bases outside gene matches: 2. The CDR3 has 15 residues. In DNA form, the CDR3 reads TGTGCCAGCAGCGAAGCGGGGGGCTCCTACAATGAGCAGTTCTTC. Amino acid sequence: CASSEAGGSYNEQFF.

The chain is built from TRBV27 and TRBJ1-2; TRBD1 might be the D (6 bases). Germline CDR1 is MNHEY and CDR2 is SMNVEV (reference sequence). The CDR3 is 14 residues long. Between the trimmed V and J ends, which lost 3 bases and 4 bases, there was a span of 12 bases. The CDR3 reads CASSLQGWGYGYTF. Written as DNA, the CDR3 is TGTGCCAGCAGTTTGCAGGGGTGGGGCTATGGCTACACCTTC.

The rearrangement links TRBV7-9 to TRBJ2-7; TRBD1 aligns across 8 bases. Germline V gives CDR1 SEHNR, CDR2 FQNEAQ (reference sequence). The V gene end was trimmed by 3 bases and the J gene end by 13 bases; junction bases not matched to a gene: 8. This CDR3 region has 12 residues. The CDR3 loop reads CASSLDRTGIYF. Written as DNA, the CDR3 is TGTGCCAGCAGCTTGGATCGGACAGGGATTTACTTC.